The following is a T cell receptor (beta chain) sequence with its context. These data are taken from a study of blood T cell repertoires in COVID-19. Study in general: From T cells, B-cell-depleted T cells, or PBMCs came the material, which was cDNA or gDNA.

Authors' data handling: Nucleated cell counts were estimated from reference gene primer amplification. Libraries were prepared by immunoSEQ multiplex PCR; TCRdb keeps only in-frame clonotypes and omits some of them. V and J calls plus clone size are reproduced from that table; the DNA served to infer D and trimming. There are about 25,000 clones in the sample; roughly 88% occur only once, and 15% to 20% lies in the top ten. Trimming took 6 bases from V and 6 from J; bases not matched to a gene: 6. The length of the CDR3 is 12 residues. Germline CDR1 and CDR2: SGHNT and YYREEE (reference sequence). The rearrangement joins TRBV5-4 to TRBJ2-7; 7 nucleotides agree with TRBD2. Sequencing was done on a sample of peripheral blood. This sequence was found in a man in his 70s with acute or convalescent COVID-19. This CDR3 is CASKLPGGEQYF. The CDR3 DNA reads as TGTGCCAGCAAGCTTCCGGGGGGCGAGCAGTACTTC. The full variable domain, rest sourced from reference TRBV5-4 and TRBJ2-7, is ETGVTQSPTHLIKTRGQQVTLRCSSQSGHNTVSWYQQALGQGPQFIFQYYREEENGRGNFPPRFSGLQFPNYSSELNVNALELDDSALYLCASKLPGGEQYFGPGTRLTVT.